A single sample gave rise to the 22 T cell receptor beta chains below, sequenced in a study of T cells after somatic rescue of genetic block. Clones were read by immunoSEQ multiplex PCR, and TCRdb kept only the in-frame ones, dropping some. The table shows over 10,000 clones, with roughly two thirds occurring only once. Sequencing was performed on peripheral blood mononuclear cells (PBMCs). The origin of the receptors is a boy younger than 18.

This chain links TRBV30 with TRBJ2-7, with a possible D match to TRBD1 (5 bases). The germline gives CDR1 GTSNPN, CDR2 SVGIG (reference sequence). V gave up 3 bases and J gave up 3 bases, with 15 bases separating them. The CDR3 loop spans 14 amino acids. CDR3 coding DNA: TGTGCCTGGAGGGGCCCCAGGGTAGACTACGAGCAGTACTTC. Amino acids: CAWRGPRVDYEQYF.

The genes are TRBV5-1 and TRBJ2-3; D not resolved. The ends were cut back, 1 base at V and 0 bases at J, with 6 bases in the middle. The germline CDR1 and CDR2 sequences are SGHRS and YFSETQ. The CDR3 has 14 amino acids. The CDR3 DNA follows: TGCGCCAGCAGCTTGAGATTCAGCACAGATACGCAGTATTTT. This codes for CASSLRFSTDTQYF.

The chain links TRBV10-2 to TRBJ2-5, with TRBD2 matching 12 bases. Losses at the gene ends were 6 bases for V and 5 bases for J; bases not matched to a gene: 4. This CDR3 is 14 amino acids long. Germline V lookup: CDR1 WSHSY, CDR2 SAAADI. In DNA form, the CDR3 reads TGCGCCAGCAGATTGACTAGCGGGAGCGAGACCCAGTACTTC. Translation: CASRLTSGSETQYF.

This chain joins TRBV27 and TRBJ2-7, with 10 bases matching TRBD2. In germline, CDR1 is MNHEY, CDR2 SMNVEV (reference sequence). CDR3 length: 15 residues. The trim removed 6 bases at V and 6 bases at J, leaving 11 bases unmatched. CDR3 region: CASSSLGAGGREQYF. The CDR3 DNA reads TGTGCCAGCAGCTCTCTTGGAGCGGGAGGGCGCGAGCAGTACTTC.

V and J are TRBV19 and TRBJ2-2, with 7 bases aligning to TRBD2. This CDR3 region has 20 residues. The germline CDR1 and CDR2 sequences are LNHDA and SQIVND (reference sequence). Trimming cost V 3 bases and J 0 bases; bases outside gene matches: 16. The CDR3 DNA is TGTGCCAGTAGTATGCCCCTCGGCGGGGGATTTATCGCGAACACCGGGGAGCTGTTTTTT. Protein product: CASSMPLGGGFIANTGELFF.

V usage is TRBV28 and J usage is TRBJ1-4; weak D call: TRBD1 (5 bases). V gave up 4 bases and J gave up 7 bases, with 10 bases separating them. CDR1 and CDR2 (germline): MDHEN, SYDVKM. The CDR3 contains 13 residues. This chain's CDR3 is CASSWGSFEKLFF. Written as DNA, the CDR3 is TGTGCCAGCAGTTGGGGCAGTTTTGAAAAACTGTTTTTT.

The rearrangement uses TRBV12-5 and TRBJ2-7; D tentatively fits TRBD1 or TRBD2 (5 bases each). V was trimmed by 4 bases and J by 6 bases, leaving 22 bases between them. Germline-derived CDR1 and CDR2 are LGHNT and FRNRAP. The CDR3 runs to 16 residues. The CDR3 region is CASGWIMGVEDREQYF. CDR3 nucleotide sequence: TGTGCTAGTGGTTGGATAATGGGGGTGGAGGACCGCGAGCAGTACTTC. Together with reference TRBV12-5 and TRBJ2-7, the CDR3 gives the full variable domain: DARVTQTPRHKVTEMGQEVTMRCQPILGHNTVFWYRQTMMQGLELLAYFRNRAPLDDSGMPKDRFSAEMPDATLATLKIQPSEPRDSAVYFCASGWIMGVEDREQYFGPGTRLTVT.

The V and J genes are TRBV11-2 and TRBJ2-7, with D possibly TRBD1 on 6 matching bases. V lost 5 bases to trimming and J lost 7 bases, with 21 bases between them. In germline, CDR1 is SGHAT, CDR2 FQNNGV. The length of the CDR3 is 15 residues. The CDR3 sequence is CASSQIRSLRGEQYF. The CDR3 DNA sequence: TGTGCCAGCAGCCAGATACGGAGTCTAAGGGGGGAGCAGTACTTC.

This chain uses TRBV18 with TRBJ2-5, with TRBD1 matching over 8 bases. V dropped 2 bases and J dropped 3; count of bases not matched to a gene: 11. This CDR3 is 17 amino acids long. The V gene's germline CDR1 is KGHSH and CDR2 LQKENI. The CDR3 here is CASSPTRTGSTEETQYF. CDR3 nucleotides: TGTGCCAGCTCACCAACCCGGACAGGGTCCACAGAAGAGACCCAGTACTTC.

This chain joins TRBV11-3 and TRBJ2-1; D not certain. CDR1 is SGHNT and CDR2 is YENEEA in the germline V gene. This CDR3 spans 13 amino acids. Trimming stripped 2 bases from V and 8 bases from J, with 10 bases between. CDR3 region: CASSLYKWDEQFF. Here the CDR3 DNA reads TGTGCCAGCAGCTTATATAAGTGGGATGAGCAGTTCTTC.

This clone was found a few times. The CDR3 DNA reads TGTGCCACCCCGCCCGGGACAGGGGGCGTGTTTGGCTACACCTTC. This sequence encodes CATPPGTGGVFGYTF. The J gene is TRBJ1-2, the V gene TRBV28, with TRBD1 matching over 12 bases. Germline CDR1 and CDR2: MDHEN and SYDVKM. V was clipped by 10 bases and J by 7 bases; unmatched bases: 13. The CDR3 extends over 15 amino acids.

This rearrangement joins TRBV10-3 to TRBJ2-3; TRBD1 agrees at 8 bases. This CDR3 contains 17 residues. Germline trimming cut 2 bases from V and 2 bases from J; bases unmatched to any gene: 9. Germline CDR1 ENHRY, CDR2 SYGVKD. The DNA of the CDR3 is TGTGCCATCAGTGAGCCACCGACAGGGGCAGCCACAGATACGCAGTATTTT. Its protein is CAISEPPTGAATDTQYF.

V usage is TRBV9 and J usage is TRBJ1-1, with D possibly TRBD1 on 6 matching bases. Trimming cost V 2 bases and J 1 base, with 12 bases left between them. The CDR3 runs 15 residues. The germline gives CDR1 SGDLS, CDR2 YYNGEE. The DNA of the CDR3 is TGTGCCAGCAGCGTCACCGGGACACAGAACACTGAAGCTTTCTTT. The encoded protein is CASSVTGTQNTEAFF.

This chain uses TRBV6-6 with TRBJ2-7; D might be TRBD1 (7 bases). The CDR3 sequence is 16 residues long. Germline values: CDR1 MNHNY, CDR2 SVGAGI (reference sequence). Trimming left V 2 bases short and J 4 bases short, with 18 bases between. CDR3 loop: CASSYETGRFLYEQYF. DNA of the CDR3: TGTGCCAGCAGTTACGAGACAGGGAGGTTTCTATACGAGCAGTACTTC.

This clone was seen a handful of times. The genes are TRBV30 and TRBJ1-1; tentatively, D is TRBD1 (5 bases). CDR1 and CDR2 from the germline V gene are GTSNPN and SVGIG (reference sequence). This CDR3 has 14 amino acids. V shed 0 bases and J shed 7 bases, with 15 bases lying between them. Here the CDR3 DNA reads TGTGCCTGGAGTGTACTACTAGGGGCGGGTGAAGCTTTCTTT. This sequence encodes CAWSVLLGAGEAFF.

The chain carries TRBV4-2 and TRBJ2-5; D may match TRBD1 or TRBD2 (5 bases each). Germline CDR1 and CDR2: LGHNA and YNFKEQ. The CDR3 runs 14 residues. The V gene lost 1 base and the J gene lost 5 bases, with 11 bases spanning the gap. The CDR3 nucleotides read TGTGCCAGCAGCCAAGGGGACGGCAGGGAGACCCAGTACTTC. This sequence encodes CASSQGDGRETQYF.

V gene TRBV9 combines with J gene TRBJ2-7; 10 nucleotides agree with TRBD1. Trimming at V came to 4 bases and at J to 4 bases, leaving 11 bases not matched to a gene. The germline CDR1 and CDR2 sequences are SGDLS and YYNGEE. There are 16 residues in the CDR3. The CDR3 coding sequence is TGTGCCAGCAGCTTCCGGGACAGGGGCGCGGGGTACGAGCAGTACTTC. It yields the protein CASSFRDRGAGYEQYF.

The rearrangement joins TRBV9 to TRBJ2-3; 12 bases are shared with TRBD2. Germline V CDR1 and CDR2: SGDLS, YYNGEE. The CDR3 is 17 residues long. V was clipped by 2 bases and J by 1 base; unmatched bases: 5. The CDR3 DNA reads as TGTGCCAGCAGCGTTCTAGCGGGGGGGCCGGGCACAGATACGCAGTATTTT. Protein sequence: CASSVLAGGPGTDTQYF.

The V and J genes are TRBV10-3 and TRBJ2-7; D uncertain. The CDR3 sequence is 15 residues long. Per germline, CDR1 ENHRY and CDR2 SYGVKD. V was pared by 0 bases and J by 0 bases, with 9 bases between. CDR3 sequence (DNA): TGTGCCATCAGTGAGTCAACGGTCAGCTCCTACGAGCAGTACTTC. Encoded protein: CAISESTVSSYEQYF.

As concerns this clone: The junction does not match germline at one end; this may be a read error. The chain links TRBV5-1 to TRBJ2-2; a possible D gene is TRBD1 (6 bases). The CDR3 sequence is 16 residues long. CDR1 SGHRS and CDR2 YFSETQ come from the germline V gene. For the CDR3, the DNA is TGCGCCAGCAGCTTGTCATCAGGGGCGAAAACCGGGGAGCTGTTTTTT. It yields the protein CASSLSSGAKTGELFF.

The chain uses TRBV18 and TRBJ2-7; D might be TRBD1 or TRBD2, each matching 5 bases. Germline lookup yields CDR1 KGHSH and CDR2 LQKENI. Trimming took off 3 bases at V and 3 bases at J, with 12 bases between the two ends. The CDR3 spans 14 residues. The CDR3 here is CASSPARGDYEQYF. CDR3 nucleotide sequence: TGTGCCAGCTCACCTGCGAGGGGTGACTACGAGCAGTACTTC. Supplemented by reference TRBV18 and TRBJ2-7, the full variable domain reads NAGVMQNPRHLVRRRGQEARLRCSPMKGHSHVYWYRQLPEEGLKFMVYLQKENIIDESGMPKERFSAEFPKEGPSILRIQQVVRGDSAAYFCASSPARGDYEQYFGPGTRLTVT.

The chain has TRBV6-1 and TRBJ2-7, with D unresolved. The ends were cut back, 1 base at V and 3 bases at J, with 7 bases in the middle. The CDR3 runs to 13 residues. Germline-derived CDR1 and CDR2 are MNHNS and SASEGT. In nucleotides, the CDR3 is TGTGCCAGCAGTGAAGGTGGAGTCTACGAGCAGTACTTC. It specifies CASSEGGVYEQYF.